This T cell receptor (beta chain) appears in the sequencing data of a study of Ad26.COV2.S vaccination and SARS-CoV-2 variants. General study findings and limits: Placebo recipients trailed vaccine recipients in spike-specific TCR breadth. Recipients of vaccine and of placebo showed similar breadth of their non-spike TCR repertoires.

Profiled with immunoSEQ multiplex PCR; TCRdb holds only in-frame clones, not every one. The sample yields about 680,000 clones, roughly 90% seen once. Germline CDR1 is LNHNV and CDR2 is YYDKDF (reference sequence). The ends lost 0 bases at V and 5 bases at J; junction bases unmatched: 5. CDR3 size: 16 residues. Concerning this clone: The antigen remains undetermined.

Documented treatment: over 15 received Ad26.COV2.S at low or high dose, single or two shots; roughly 5 received placebo; per-sample allocation not given. The study sampled participants on day 63 after the first vaccine or placebo injection. The receptor's source is a person between 18 and 65 years old who received the Ad26.COV2.S COVID-19 vaccine or a placebo. This chain uses TRBV15 with TRBJ1-1, with TRBD1 matching over 11 bases. The material sequenced was peripheral blood, taken in a trial of Ad26.COV2.S vaccine versus placebo. This CDR3 is CATSRDSGQGDTEAFF. DNA for the CDR3: TGTGCCACCAGCAGAGATTCGGGACAGGGGGATACTGAAGCTTTCTTT. Filled out from reference TRBV15 and TRBJ1-1, the complete variable domain reads DAMVIQNPRYQVTQFGKPVTLSCSQTLNHNVMYWYQQKSSQAPKLLFHYYDKDFNNEADTPDNFQSRRPNTSFCFLDIRSPGLGDTAMYLCATSRDSGQGDTEAFFGQGTRLTVV.